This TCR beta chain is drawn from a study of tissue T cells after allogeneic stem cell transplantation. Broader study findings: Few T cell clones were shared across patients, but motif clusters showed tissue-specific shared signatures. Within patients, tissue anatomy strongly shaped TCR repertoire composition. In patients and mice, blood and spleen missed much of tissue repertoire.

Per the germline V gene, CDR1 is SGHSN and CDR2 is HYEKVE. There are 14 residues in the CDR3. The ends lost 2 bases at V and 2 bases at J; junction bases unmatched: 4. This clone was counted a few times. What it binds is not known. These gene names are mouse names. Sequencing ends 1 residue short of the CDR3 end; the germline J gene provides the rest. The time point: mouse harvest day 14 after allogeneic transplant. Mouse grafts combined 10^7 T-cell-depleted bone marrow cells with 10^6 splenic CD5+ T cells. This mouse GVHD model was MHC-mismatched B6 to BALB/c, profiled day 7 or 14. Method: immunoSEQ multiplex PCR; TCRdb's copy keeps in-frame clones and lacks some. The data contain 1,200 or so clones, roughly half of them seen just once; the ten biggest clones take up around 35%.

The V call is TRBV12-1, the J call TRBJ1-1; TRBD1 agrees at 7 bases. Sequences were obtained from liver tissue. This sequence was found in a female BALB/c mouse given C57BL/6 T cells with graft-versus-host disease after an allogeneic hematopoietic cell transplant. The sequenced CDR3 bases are TGTGCCAGCTCTCCCGGACAGGCTAACACAGAAGTCTTC. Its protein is CASSPGQANTEVF. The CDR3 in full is CASSPGQANTEVFF. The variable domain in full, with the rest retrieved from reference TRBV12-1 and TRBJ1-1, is DSGVVQSPRHIIKEKGGRSVLTCIPISGHSNVVWYQQTLGKELKFLIQHYEKVERDKGFLPSRFSVQQFDDYHSEMNMSALELEDSAMYFCASSPGQANTEVFFGKGTRLTVV.